This paragraph covers one T cell receptor (beta chain) sequence. This sample is drawn from a study of blood T cell repertoires in COVID-19. Libraries were prepared by immunoSEQ multiplex PCR; TCRdb keeps only in-frame clonotypes and omits some of them. In the table there are fewer than 350,000 clones, about nine tenths of which are singletons. Germline trimming cut 3 bases from V and 5 bases from J; bases unmatched to any gene: 9. In germline, CDR1 is LGHDT, CDR2 YNNKEL (reference sequence). The CDR3 spans 17 residues. The sequence was collected from a man aged 25-45 years with COVID-19, enrolled during active disease. This chain joins TRBV3-1 (or the pseudogene TRBV3-2) and TRBJ2-1, with TRBD2 identical over 11 bases. The sample was peripheral blood. The CDR3 DNA sequence: TGTGCCAGCAGCCAGGGAACGACTAGCGGGGCCGACAATGAGCAGTTCTTC. This codes for CASSQGTTSGADNEQFF.